This TCR beta chain emerged from a study of breast tumors, draining lymph nodes, adjacent tissues. Via MiXCR, TCRdb re-called the multiplex PCR reads, giving one row per CDR3 protein. Among some 120,000 distinct CDR3 sequences listed, 20% were seen once. With regard to this clonotype: The antigen remains unidentified. A read error may be the cause here, since a much bigger clone is one base away. The CDR3 carries no conserved terminal phenylalanine or tryptophan, so it likely arises from a read error.

Study-wide results and caveats: Tumor TCR diversity was below lymph nodes but above nontumor tissue. That most tumor T cells come from lymph nodes remained unproven.

The germline CDR1 and CDR2 sequences are SGHNT and YENEEA. Trimming pared 1 base from V and 9 bases from J, leaving 16 bases between. There are 15 residues in the CDR3. The lymph nodes were axillary draining lymph nodes from breast cancer patients. Sequencing was carried out using axillary lymph node tissue. This clonotype was obtained from a female donor with breast cancer. Some clones in this sample may be carry-over from other donors' samples. The chain joins TRBV11-3 to TRBJ2-1; either TRBD1 or TRBD2 may fit D (6 bases each). The CDR3 DNA follows: TGTGCCAGCAGCTTAGCGGGGGCGCGCGCGGCTGAGCAGTTCCTC. Its translation is CASSLAGARAAEQFL.